The present T cell receptor (beta chain) was sequenced within a study of blood T cells in healthy people across ages. Note on this clonotype: As yet, its antigen is unknown.

The use of a sample-barcoded 5' primer and a J-beta primer mix characterized a second PCR of roughly 7 to 12 cycles. TCRdb recomputed calls from the 5' RACE reads with MiXCR, one row per CDR3 protein. The data hold approximately 600,000 distinct CDR3 sequences, with 45% to 65% observed a single time. Germline V gene data show CDR1 as SGHRS and CDR2 as YFSETQ. The V and J ends lost 0 bases and 6 bases respectively, with 13 bases between them. The CDR3 runs 15 residues. Study-wide results and caveats: TCR beta diversity, measured per million T cells, fell in a roughly linear way with age.

The sample comprised blood. This clonotype was sampled from a man aged 55 to 69 in good health. V gene TRBV5-1 combines with J gene TRBJ2-1, with D perhaps matching TRBD2 (5 bases). Written as DNA, the CDR3 is TGCGCCAGCAGCTTGGGTTCGTCCGGAGGCAATGAGCAGTTCTTC. Its translation is CASSLGSSGGNEQFF.